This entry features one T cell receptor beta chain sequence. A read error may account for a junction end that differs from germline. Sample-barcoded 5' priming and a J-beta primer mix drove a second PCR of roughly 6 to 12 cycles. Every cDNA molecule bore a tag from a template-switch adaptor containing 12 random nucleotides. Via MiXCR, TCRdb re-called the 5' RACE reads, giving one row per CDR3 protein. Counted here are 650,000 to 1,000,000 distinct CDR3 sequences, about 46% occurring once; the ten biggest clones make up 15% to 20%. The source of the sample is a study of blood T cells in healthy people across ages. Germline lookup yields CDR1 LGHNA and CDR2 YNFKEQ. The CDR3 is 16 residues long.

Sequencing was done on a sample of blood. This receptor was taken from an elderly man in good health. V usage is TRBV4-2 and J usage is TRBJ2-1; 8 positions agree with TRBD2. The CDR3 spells CASSVRVAGIHKEQFF. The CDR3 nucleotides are TGTGCCAGCAGCGTGCGGGTAGCGGGGATTCACAAAGAGCAGTTCTTC.